The 30 T cell receptor beta chains given below trace back to one sample, sequenced in a study of cytomegalovirus exposure and HLA in healthy donors. Both 60 Vbeta primers and 13 Jbeta primers went into the PCR. Data came from immunoSEQ multiplex PCR; TCRdb stores just in-frame clones and leaves some out. The sample shows 150,000 to 250,000 clones, 79% of them seen only once. The sample taken for sequencing was PBMCs. The source of these receptors is a girl aged 10 to 17 in good health and CMV-seropositive.

V gene TRBV19 combines with J gene TRBJ1-1, with 8 positions matching TRBD1. Germline loops: CDR1 LNHDA, CDR2 SQIVND (reference sequence). With 4 bases clipped from V and 4 bases from J, the junction kept 5 bases outside the gene matches. The CDR3 runs 14 residues. CDR3 loop: CASSKTGAGTEAFF. The CDR3 region has the DNA TGTGCCAGTAGTAAGACAGGGGCTGGCACTGAAGCTTTCTTT. Complete variable domain (other parts from reference TRBV19 and TRBJ1-1): DGGITQSPKYLFRKEGQNVTLSCEQNLNHDAMYWYRQDPGQGLRLIYYSQIVNDFQKGDIAEGYSVSREKKESFPLTVTSAQKNPTAFYLCASSKTGAGTEAFFGQGTRLTVV.

This clone has only one observation. The chain joins TRBV18 to TRBJ1-1, with D perhaps TRBD1 (5 bases). V dropped 3 bases and J dropped 10 bases, with 15 bases sitting between them. The CDR3 covers 13 residues. CDR1 KGHSH and CDR2 LQKENI come from the germline V gene. The chain's CDR3 is CASSPQGLPPAFF. The CDR3 DNA reads as TGTGCCAGCTCACCCCAGGGTCTCCCACCAGCTTTCTTT.

This clone was detected a few times. This chain joins TRBV5-1 and TRBJ2-5, with D possibly TRBD1 on 6 matching bases. Germline V gene sequence: CDR1 SGHRS, CDR2 YFSETQ. CDR3 length: 12 residues. Trimming removed 3 bases at V and 13 bases at J, with 16 bases between. Here the CDR3 DNA reads TGCGCCAGCAGCTCCGAGACAGGTTTTGGGTACTTC. It codes for CASSSETGFGYF.

V usage is TRBV10-3 and J usage is TRBJ1-1; D might be TRBD1 (6 bases). Germline loops: CDR1 ENHRY, CDR2 SYGVKD. The CDR3 contains 13 residues. Trimming cost V 6 bases and J 1 base, with 9 bases left between them. CDR3: CAIRDSPNTEAFF. CDR3 coding DNA: TGTGCCATCAGGGACAGCCCGAACACTGAAGCTTTCTTT.

V usage is TRBV7-6 and J usage is TRBJ1-2; maybe TRBD1 (6 bases). CDR1 is SGHVS, CDR2 FNYEAQ, per germline. The V gene lost 4 bases and the J gene lost 0 bases, with 6 bases spanning the gap. The CDR3 consists of 13 residues. DNA of the CDR3: TGTGCCAGCAGCTACAGGGCTAACTATGGCTACACCTTC. Amino acids: CASSYRANYGYTF.

The chain has TRBV4-3 and TRBJ2-7; 14 nucleotides agree with TRBD2. The CDR3 spans 17 residues. Germline V CDR1 and CDR2: LGHNA, YSLEER. V dropped 1 base and J dropped 4; count of bases not matched to a gene: 6. The chain's CDR3 is CASSQARGLAGGYEQYF. The CDR3 nucleotides are TGCGCCAGCAGCCAAGCCCGCGGACTAGCGGGGGGATACGAGCAGTACTTC.

The rearrangement joins TRBV7-2 to TRBJ2-2; TRBD2 aligns across 13 bases. The CDR3 sequence is 17 residues long. With 5 bases clipped from V and 5 bases from J, the junction kept 8 bases outside the gene matches. Germline lookup yields CDR1 SGHTA and CDR2 FQGNSA. CDR3 amino acids: CASSRTSGGKKTGELFF. The CDR3 DNA is TGTGCCAGCAGCCGGACTAGCGGGGGTAAGAAGACCGGGGAGCTGTTTTTT.

This chain connects TRBV5-1 to TRBJ2-2, with D unresolved. Trimming cost V 0 bases and J 1 base, with 10 bases left between them. CDR1 is SGHRS and CDR2 is YFSETQ in the germline V gene. The CDR3 is 16 amino acids. Written as DNA, the CDR3 is TGCGCCAGCAGCTTGGACTCCCCAGGGAACACCGGGGAGCTGTTTTTT. As protein: CASSLDSPGNTGELFF.

The sample holds a few counts of this clone. At the DNA level, this CDR3 is encoded by other sequences in the same sample as well. This chain links TRBV4-3 with TRBJ1-1; no clear D gene. The CDR3 is 13 amino acids. From germline, CDR1 is LGHNA and CDR2 YSLEER. Trimming removed 1 base from V and 5 bases from J, with 8 bases in between. The CDR3 nucleotides read TGCGCCAGCAGCCAAGGCGGGAATACTGAAGCTTTCTTT. Encoded protein: CASSQGGNTEAFF.

The chain joins TRBV7-2 to TRBJ1-3; 8 bases map to TRBD1. Trimming at V came to 0 bases and at J to 2 bases, leaving 6 bases not matched to a gene. This CDR3 is 17 amino acids long. Germline assignment: CDR1 SGHTA and CDR2 FQGNSA. The CDR3 reads CASSLARTGKAGNTIYF. The CDR3, as DNA: TGTGCCAGCAGCTTAGCCCGGACAGGGAAGGCTGGAAACACCATATATTTT.

This sequence joins TRBV27 and TRBJ1-1, with a possible D match to TRBD1 (5 bases). CDR3 length: 15 amino acids. The germline V gene encodes CDR1 MNHEY and CDR2 SMNVEV (reference sequence). Trimming stripped 6 bases from V and 5 bases from J, with 19 bases between. In nucleotides, the CDR3 is TGTGCCAGCAGGGACCTGACAGCACTGGGGACTGAAGCTTTCTTT. This sequence encodes CASRDLTALGTEAFF.

The rearrangement links TRBV6-5 to TRBJ2-7; D uncertain. The ends were cut back, 6 bases at V and 0 bases at J, with 9 bases in the middle. Germline V gene sequence: CDR1 MNHEY, CDR2 SVGAGI. CDR3 length: 13 amino acids. CDR3 sequence reads: CASSRDISYEQYF. CDR3 nucleotide sequence: TGTGCCAGCAGCCGCGACATCTCCTACGAGCAGTACTTC.

The V call is TRBV7-6, the J call TRBJ2-4; 8 nucleotides agree with TRBD2. Germline V lookup: CDR1 SGHVS, CDR2 FNYEAQ. The CDR3 consists of 14 residues. Trimming at V came to 7 bases and at J to 8 bases, leaving 10 bases not matched to a gene. This CDR3 is CASTSGGDRDIQYF. The CDR3 nucleotides read TGTGCCAGCACCTCGGGAGGGGATCGGGACATTCAGTACTTC.

The rearrangement joins TRBV5-6 to TRBJ1-3, with D unresolved. Germline lookup yields CDR1 SGHDT and CDR2 YYEEEE. CDR3 length equals 15 residues. V shed 1 base and J shed 3 bases, with 11 bases lying between them. CDR3 DNA: TGTGCCAGCAGCTTGACCCAGGTTTTTGGAAACACCATATATTTT. It specifies CASSLTQVFGNTIYF. Using reference TRBV5-6 and TRBJ1-3 for the parts outside the CDR3, the full variable domain is DAGVTQSPTHLIKTRGQQVTLRCSPKSGHDTVSWYQQALGQGPQFIFQYYEEEERQRGNFPDRFSGHQFPNYSSELNVNALLLGDSALYLCASSLTQVFGNTIYFGEGSWLTVV.

This clone was observed a few times. The chain recombines TRBV6-1 with TRBJ2-1; 10 bases are shared with TRBD2. Germline V CDR1 and CDR2: MNHNS, SASEGT. V shed 5 bases, J shed 3 bases, and the junction held 4 bases outside the gene matches. This CDR3 is built from 15 residues. The CDR3 DNA reads TGTGCCAGCAGTACCGGGACTAGCGACTACAATGAGCAGTTCTTC. It specifies CASSTGTSDYNEQFF.

CDR3 coding DNA: TGTGCTAGTGGTTTGGCAGGACAGTCCCAAGAGACCCAGTACTTC. Translation: CASGLAGQSQETQYF. The rearrangement uses TRBV12-5 and TRBJ2-5; a weak D match, TRBD1 (6 bases). Per the germline V gene, CDR1 is LGHNT and CDR2 is FRNRAP. The V end lost 1 base, the J end lost 1 base, and 10 bases lay between the germline ends. This CDR3 region has 15 residues.

The CDR3 coding sequence is TGTGCCAGCTCACCACAAAAGACGGGGGAATTAGCTAACTATGGCTACACCTTC. It codes for CASSPQKTGELANYGYTF. This chain joins TRBV18 and TRBJ1-2; possibly TRBD1 for D (5 bases). The germline V and J ends were trimmed by 1 base and 0 bases, with 18 bases remaining between them. This CDR3 region has 18 residues. CDR1 is KGHSH and CDR2 is LQKENI in the germline V gene.

The chain links TRBV29-1 to TRBJ2-1; 9 positions agree with TRBD1. V trimming: 8 bases; J trimming: 10 bases; junction bases outside the gene matches: 15. Germline CDR1 SQVTM, CDR2 ANQGSEA. The length of the CDR3 is 14 residues. The CDR3: CSTRTGVNFVEQFF. The CDR3 DNA follows: TGCAGCACACGGACAGGGGTAAATTTCGTGGAGCAGTTCTTC.

This chain connects TRBV9 to TRBJ1-1; weak D call: TRBD1 (5 bases). The ends were cut back, 3 bases at V and 0 bases at J, with 9 bases in the middle. The CDR3 extends over 14 amino acids. Per germline, CDR1 SGDLS and CDR2 YYNGEE. The CDR3 loop is CASSGIGVNTEAFF. The CDR3 DNA follows: TGTGCCAGCAGCGGGATAGGGGTGAACACTGAAGCTTTCTTT.

This clone was counted a single time. The rearrangement uses TRBV14 and TRBJ1-1, with D hard to call. The V gene's germline CDR1 is SGHDN and CDR2 FVKESK. The V end lost 0 bases, the J end lost 0 bases, and 8 bases lay between the germline ends. This CDR3 region has 15 residues. CDR3 coding DNA: TGTGCCAGCAGCCAAGATTTCGGGTTGAACACTGAAGCTTTCTTT. Translating it yields CASSQDFGLNTEAFF.

Note on this clone: The same CDR3 also results from other DNA sequences found in this sample. The chain recombines TRBV4-3 with TRBJ2-7; 10 nucleotides line up with TRBD1. CDR3 length: 16 residues. The germline V gene has CDR1 LGHNA and CDR2 YSLEER. V shed 3 bases, J shed 4 bases, and the junction held 9 bases outside the gene matches. As DNA, the CDR3 is TGCGCCAGCAGCCAGGAGCCCGGACAGGGGGGATACGAGCAGTACTTC. The encoded protein is CASSQEPGQGGYEQYF.

J is TRBJ2-1 and V is TRBV7-2, with 10 bases matching TRBD2. The J segment lost 9 bases and the V segment lost 0 bases, leaving 8 bases of the junction unmatched. The germline V gene has CDR1 SGHTA and CDR2 FQGNSA. The CDR3 spans 16 residues. CDR3 protein: CASSLAVGLAAGEQFF. In DNA, the CDR3 is TGTGCCAGCAGCTTAGCTGTAGGACTAGCGGCGGGTGAGCAGTTCTTC.

J is TRBJ2-5 and V is TRBV7-9, with D tentatively TRBD2 (5 bases). Germline assignment: CDR1 SEHNR and CDR2 FQNEAQ (reference sequence). The CDR3 has 13 residues. V was trimmed by 6 bases and J by 5 bases, leaving 13 bases between them. In DNA form, the CDR3 reads TGTGCCAGCAGTGGGTCGGAGGTGGAGACCCAGTACTTC. The encoded protein is CASSGSEVETQYF.

The chain combines TRBV5-6 with TRBJ2-7; D perhaps matches TRBD1 (6 bases). The CDR3 contains 12 residues. The germline V gene encodes CDR1 SGHDT and CDR2 YYEEEE. V was cut by 5 bases and J by 5 bases, with 11 bases left in between. In nucleotides, the CDR3 is TGTGCCAGCAGTGTAACAGGGAACGAGCAGTACTTC. It encodes CASSVTGNEQYF. Supplemented by reference TRBV5-6 and TRBJ2-7, the full variable domain reads DAGVTQSPTHLIKTRGQQVTLRCSPKSGHDTVSWYQQALGQGPQFIFQYYEEEERQRGNFPDRFSGHQFPNYSSELNVNALLLGDSALYLCASSVTGNEQYFGPGTRLTVT.

The rearrangement links TRBV7-9 to TRBJ2-7, with D perhaps TRBD1 (6 bases). This CDR3 contains 12 residues. The germline V and J ends were trimmed by 4 bases and 5 bases, with 9 bases remaining between them. CDR1 is SEHNR, CDR2 FQNEAQ, per germline (reference sequence). CDR3 protein: CASSWTAHEQYF. The CDR3 DNA reads TGTGCCAGCAGCTGGACAGCCCACGAGCAGTACTTC.

This clone turned up a few times. This chain links TRBV25-1 with TRBJ2-5; weak D call: TRBD1 (5 bases). The V end was cut by 4 bases, the J end by 1 base, with 10 bases between. This CDR3 spans 14 amino acids. The germline V gene has CDR1 MGHDK and CDR2 SYGVNS. The CDR3 sequence is CASSVQGPQETQYF. The DNA of the CDR3 is TGTGCCAGCAGTGTGCAGGGTCCCCAAGAGACCCAGTACTTC. Full variable domain (rest looked up from reference TRBV25-1 and TRBJ2-5): EADIYQTPRYLVIGTGKKITLECSQTMGHDKMYWYQQDPGMELHLIHYSYGVNSTEKGDLSSESTVSRIRTEHFPLTLESARPSHTSQYLCASSVQGPQETQYFGPGTRLLVL.

This clone has more than one count but fewer than ten. This chain joins TRBV5-4 and TRBJ2-3; D possibly corresponds to TRBD2 (5 bases). Per germline, CDR1 SGHNT and CDR2 YYREEE (reference sequence). V lost 2 bases and J lost 3, with 10 bases in between. CDR3 length: 14 residues. The CDR3 reads CASSFLPGTDTQYF. The CDR3 nucleotides read TGTGCCAGCAGCTTTCTGCCGGGGACAGATACGCAGTATTTT.

CDR3 nucleotides: TGTGCCAGCAGCCAAGAAGAGGCAAGCCGGAGCACAGATACGCAGTATTTT. Translation gives CASSQEEASRSTDTQYF. V and J are TRBV4-2 and TRBJ2-3, with D unresolved. Trimming shortened V by 0 bases and J by 0 bases, and 13 bases separated the two germline ends. There are 17 residues in the CDR3. Germline CDR1 is LGHNA and CDR2 is YNFKEQ.

V usage is TRBV13 and J usage is TRBJ2-5; TRBD2 might be the D (5 bases). The CDR3 length is 13 residues. CDR1 PRHDT and CDR2 FYEKMQ come from the germline V gene (reference sequence). The V end lost 4 bases, the J end lost 6 bases, and 12 bases lay between the germline ends. CDR3 region: CASSSPREKTQYF. The CDR3 coding sequence is TGTGCCAGCAGCTCGCCGAGGGAAAAGACCCAGTACTTC.

This clone was counted a few times. The chain is built from TRBV28 and TRBJ2-7, with TRBD2 matching over 7 bases. This CDR3 has 14 amino acids. J gave up 5 bases and V 2 bases, and 6 bases lay outside the gene matches. CDR1 MDHEN and CDR2 SYDVKM come from the germline V gene. For the CDR3, the DNA is TGTGCCAGCAGTTTAGGGTTGGCGGGGGACGAGCAGTACTTC. Its translation: CASSLGLAGDEQYF.